This TCR beta chain was sequenced in a study of CD8 T cells in Susac syndrome. TCR beta sequencing was performed on blood CD8+ and CD4+ T cells. Purification of the CD8+ and CD4+ T cells relied on negative isolation, and TEMRA cells underwent FACS enrichment. Concerning this clonotype: Its matching antigen is unknown.

Germline V gives CDR1 SEHNR, CDR2 FQNEAQ (reference sequence). This CDR3 comprises 15 residues. The germline V and J ends were trimmed by 4 bases and 6 bases, with 18 bases remaining between them. Study results and caveats: Regarding the TCR sequencing and HLA analysis, the study admitted that a relatively small number of individuals were involved.

An amount of RNA that ranged from roughly 0.5 to 1 ug was reverse transcribed with random hexamers. Coverage of TCR beta CDR3 amplification by immunoSEQ multiplex PCR extended to 54 Vbeta and 13 Jbeta. TCRdb recomputed calls from the immunoSEQ multiplex PCR reads with MiXCR, one row per CDR3 protein. This table holds 120,000 to 150,000 distinct CDR3 sequences, 95% found once. The clonotype originates from a human donor with multiple sclerosis. This sequence joins TRBV7-9 and TRBJ1-2, with D possibly matching TRBD1 (6 bases). The source material was CD4+ T cells from PBMCs. DNA for the CDR3: TGTGCCAGCAGCTCTAACACGGGGGGCGTACATGGCTACACCTTC. It translates to CASSSNTGGVHGYTF.